This TCR beta chain was observed in a study of cytomegalovirus exposure and HLA in healthy donors. Study as a whole: Genetic ancestry analysis placed around four fifths of the 300 to 500 donors that were genotyped in the Caucasian-associated cluster. Findings and limits, study-wide: Using the classifier, cytomegalovirus status was reportedly diagnosed with high specificity and sensitivity.

The PCR made use of 60 Vbeta and 13 Jbeta primers. Profiled with immunoSEQ multiplex PCR; TCRdb holds only in-frame clones, not every one. This table holds over 150,000 clones, less than 80% found once. A note on this clone: Its antigen is not identified.

Germline V gives CDR1 SGHAT, CDR2 FQDESV (reference sequence). Trimming removed 4 bases from V and 5 bases from J; junction bases left unmatched: 11. This CDR3 has 16 residues. What was sequenced was PBMCs. The origin of this receptor is a man aged 30-40 years in good health and CMV-seronegative. The chain employs TRBV11-1 and TRBJ1-2; 9 positions agree with TRBD1. The CDR3 nucleotides are TGTGCCAGCAGCTCAAGTCCGGGACAGGGATGGTATGGCTACACCTTC. This encodes CASSSSPGQGWYGYTF.